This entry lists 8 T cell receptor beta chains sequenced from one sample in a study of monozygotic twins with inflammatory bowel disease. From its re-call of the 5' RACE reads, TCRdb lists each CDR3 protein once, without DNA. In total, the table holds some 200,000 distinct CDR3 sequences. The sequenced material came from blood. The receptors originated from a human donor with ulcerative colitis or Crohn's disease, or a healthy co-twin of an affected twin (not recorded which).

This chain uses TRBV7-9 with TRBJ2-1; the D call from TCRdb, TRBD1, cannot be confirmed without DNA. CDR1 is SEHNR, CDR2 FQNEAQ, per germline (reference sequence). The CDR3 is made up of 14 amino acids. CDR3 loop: CASRERGAWDEQFF.

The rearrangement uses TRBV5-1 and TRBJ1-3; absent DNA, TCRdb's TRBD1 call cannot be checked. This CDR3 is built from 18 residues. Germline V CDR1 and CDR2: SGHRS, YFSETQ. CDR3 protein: CASRVRPPTGLSGNTIYF.

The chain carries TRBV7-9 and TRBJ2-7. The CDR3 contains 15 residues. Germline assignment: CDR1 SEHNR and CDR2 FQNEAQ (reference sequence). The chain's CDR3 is CASSTTNSYTYEQYF.

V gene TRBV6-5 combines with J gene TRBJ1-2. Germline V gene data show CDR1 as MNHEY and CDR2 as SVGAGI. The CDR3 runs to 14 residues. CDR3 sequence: CAGSRFSINYGYTF.

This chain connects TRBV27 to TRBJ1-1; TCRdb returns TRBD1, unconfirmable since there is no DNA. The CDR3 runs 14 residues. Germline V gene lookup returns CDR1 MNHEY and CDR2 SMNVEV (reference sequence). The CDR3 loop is CASSAQSRATEAFF.

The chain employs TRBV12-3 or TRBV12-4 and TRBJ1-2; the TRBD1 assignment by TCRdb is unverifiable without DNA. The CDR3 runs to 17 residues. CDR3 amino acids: CASSPRTGPGYQGGYTF.

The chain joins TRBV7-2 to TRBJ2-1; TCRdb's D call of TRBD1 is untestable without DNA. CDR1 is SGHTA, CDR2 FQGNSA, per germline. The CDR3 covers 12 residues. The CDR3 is CASSSGGSEQFF.

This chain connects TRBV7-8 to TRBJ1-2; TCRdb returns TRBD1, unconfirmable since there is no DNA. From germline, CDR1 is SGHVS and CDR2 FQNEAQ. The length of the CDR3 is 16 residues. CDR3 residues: CASSQSRTGANYGYTF.